This TCR beta chain emerged from a study of T cell repertoires in cytomegalovirus infection. On the study more broadly: Peptides in the study included HLA-C-restricted and HLA-B-restricted CMV epitopes.

Comments on this clonotype: Antigen specificity is unknown.

The germline CDR1 and CDR2 sequences are MGHRA and YSYEKL. V lost 4 bases and J lost 1, with 13 bases in between. This CDR3 has 15 amino acids. TCRdb reprocessed the reads with MiXCR, giving one entry per CDR3 protein. This sample has about 830,000 distinct CDR3 sequences, with about 31% found just once. The receptor was isolated from a human donor in good health (CMV status not recorded). Some clones in this sample may be carry-over from other donors' samples. Sequenced here: cultured CD8+ T cells from PBMCs, sampled from culture after CMV antigen stimulation. This sequence joins TRBV4-1 and TRBJ1-2; D is possibly TRBD1 (5 bases). CDR3 protein: CASSLRDGYNYGYTF. DNA for the CDR3: TGCGCCAGCAGCCTCCGGGACGGGTATAACTATGGCTACACCTTC.